Described below is a single T cell receptor beta chain sequence and its context. The antigen is unknown. Sequenced by immunoSEQ multiplex PCR; TCRdb stores in-frame clones only, minus some. The sample consists of 300,000 to 350,000 clones, around four fifths of them appearing once. Treatment indicated: roughly 19 received Ad26.COV2.S at low or high dose, single or two shots; five or six received placebo; per-sample allocation not given. The study sampled participants on day 63 after the first vaccine or placebo injection. The data derive from a study of Ad26.COV2.S vaccination and SARS-CoV-2 variants. About the study: In the study, Ad26.COV2.S was injected intramuscularly once, or twice 56 days apart. Whole-study results and caveats: Placebo recipients had lower spike-specific TCR breadth than vaccine recipients. Total T cell responses may have been underestimated by the TCR breadth and depth analyses.

The source is a person between 18 and 65 years old who received the Ad26.COV2.S COVID-19 vaccine or a placebo. The starting material was peripheral blood, obtained in a trial of Ad26.COV2.S vaccine versus placebo.

CDR3 coding DNA: TGTGCCAGCCGAGGGGGGTTAGCCTACGAGCAGTACTTC. Translating it yields CASRGGLAYEQYF. This chain uses TRBV6-6 with TRBJ2-7; the D gene could be TRBD1 or TRBD2 (6 bases each). Germline V lookup: CDR1 MNHNY, CDR2 SVGAGI (reference sequence). Between the trimmed V and J ends, which lost 8 bases and 2 bases, there was a span of 13 bases. CDR3 length: 13 amino acids.